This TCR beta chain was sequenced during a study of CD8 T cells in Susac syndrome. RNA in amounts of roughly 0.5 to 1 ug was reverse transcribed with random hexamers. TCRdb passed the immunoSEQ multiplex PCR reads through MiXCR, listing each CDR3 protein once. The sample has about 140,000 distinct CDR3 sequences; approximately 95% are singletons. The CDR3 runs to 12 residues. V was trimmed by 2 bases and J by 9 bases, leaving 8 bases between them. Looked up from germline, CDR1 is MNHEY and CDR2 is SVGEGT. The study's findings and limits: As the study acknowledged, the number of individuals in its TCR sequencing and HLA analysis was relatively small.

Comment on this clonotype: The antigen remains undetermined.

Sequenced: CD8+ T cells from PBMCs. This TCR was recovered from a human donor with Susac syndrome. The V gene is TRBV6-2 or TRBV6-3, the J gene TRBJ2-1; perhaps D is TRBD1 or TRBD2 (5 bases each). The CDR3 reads CASSYPGTEQFF. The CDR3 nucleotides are TGTGCCAGCAGTTACCCAGGGACTGAGCAGTTCTTC.